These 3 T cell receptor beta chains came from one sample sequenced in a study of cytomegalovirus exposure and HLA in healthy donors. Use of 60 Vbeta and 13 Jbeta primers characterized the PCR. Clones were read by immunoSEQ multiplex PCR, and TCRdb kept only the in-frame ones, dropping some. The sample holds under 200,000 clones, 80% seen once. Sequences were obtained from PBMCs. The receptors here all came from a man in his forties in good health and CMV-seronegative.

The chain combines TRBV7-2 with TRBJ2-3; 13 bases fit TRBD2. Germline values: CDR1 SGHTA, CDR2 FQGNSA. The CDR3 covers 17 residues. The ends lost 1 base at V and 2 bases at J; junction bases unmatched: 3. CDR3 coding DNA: TGTGCCAGCAGCTTAGAACTAGCGGGGGGGTACACAGATACGCAGTATTTT. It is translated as CASSLELAGGYTDTQYF.

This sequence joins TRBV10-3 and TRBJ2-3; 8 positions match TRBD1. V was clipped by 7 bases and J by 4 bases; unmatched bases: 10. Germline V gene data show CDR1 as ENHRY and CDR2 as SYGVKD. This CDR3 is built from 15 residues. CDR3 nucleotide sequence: TGTGCCATCACCCCGACAGGGGATAGTCCAGATACGCAGTATTTT. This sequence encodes CAITPTGDSPDTQYF.

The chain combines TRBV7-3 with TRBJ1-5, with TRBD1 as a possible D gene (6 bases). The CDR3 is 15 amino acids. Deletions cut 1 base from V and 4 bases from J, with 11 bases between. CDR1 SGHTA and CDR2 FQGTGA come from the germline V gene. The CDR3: CASSLSQGWNQPQHF. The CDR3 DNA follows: TGTGCCAGCAGCTTAAGTCAGGGGTGGAATCAGCCCCAGCATTTT. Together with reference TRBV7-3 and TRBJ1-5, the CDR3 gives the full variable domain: GAGVSQTPSNKVTEKGKYVELRCDPISGHTALYWYRQSLGQGPEFLIYFQGTGAADDSGLPNDRFFAVRPEGSVSTLKIQRTERGDSAVYLCASSLSQGWNQPQHFGDGTRLSIL.